This T cell receptor (beta chain) was sequenced during a study of blood T cell repertoires in COVID-19. Study-wide background: Researchers got acute and convalescent COVID-19 samples from the United States, Italy and Spain. T cells, B-cell-depleted T cells, or PBMCs provided the cDNA or gDNA that served as material.

This clone appeared a few times. In the study's own analysis: Reference gene primer amplification gave nucleated cell count estimates. Sequencing used immunoSEQ multiplex PCR; TCRdb keeps in-frame clones, though not all of them. V, J and clone size were drawn from that table, and D and trimming were deduced from the DNA. The sample carries 150,000 to 200,000 clones, just over 85% recorded once. CDR1 and CDR2 (germline): SQVTM, ANQGSEA. V lost 6 bases to trimming and J lost 3 bases, with 17 bases between them. The CDR3 totals 14 residues. This chain links TRBV29-1 with TRBJ1-1; a possible D gene is TRBD1 (6 bases). The sequencing input was peripheral blood. The TCR originated in a man between 60 and 70 years old with acute or convalescent COVID-19. The CDR3, as DNA: TGCAGCGTCGACCCCAGCAGGGGTGACACTGAAGCTTTCTTT. Protein sequence: CSVDPSRGDTEAFF.